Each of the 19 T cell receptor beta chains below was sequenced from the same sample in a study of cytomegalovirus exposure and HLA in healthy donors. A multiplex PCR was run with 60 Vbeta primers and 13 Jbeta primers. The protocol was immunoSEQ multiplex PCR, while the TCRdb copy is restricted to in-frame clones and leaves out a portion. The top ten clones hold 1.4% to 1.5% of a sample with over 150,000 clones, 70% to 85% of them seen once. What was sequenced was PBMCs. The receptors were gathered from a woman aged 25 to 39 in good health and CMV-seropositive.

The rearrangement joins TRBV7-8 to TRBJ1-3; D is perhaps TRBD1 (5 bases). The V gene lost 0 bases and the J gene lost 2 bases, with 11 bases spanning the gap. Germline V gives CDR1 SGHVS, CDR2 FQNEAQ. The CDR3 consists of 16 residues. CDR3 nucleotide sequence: TGTGCCAGCAGCTTAGCCGACGGGGGTACTGGAAACACCATATATTTT. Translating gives CASSLADGGTGNTIYF.

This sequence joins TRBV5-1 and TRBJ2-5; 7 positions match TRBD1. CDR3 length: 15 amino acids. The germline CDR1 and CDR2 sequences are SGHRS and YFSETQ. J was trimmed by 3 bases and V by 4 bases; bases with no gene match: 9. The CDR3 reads CASSHGGQGEETQYF. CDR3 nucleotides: TGCGCCAGCAGCCACGGCGGGCAGGGGGAAGAGACCCAGTACTTC.

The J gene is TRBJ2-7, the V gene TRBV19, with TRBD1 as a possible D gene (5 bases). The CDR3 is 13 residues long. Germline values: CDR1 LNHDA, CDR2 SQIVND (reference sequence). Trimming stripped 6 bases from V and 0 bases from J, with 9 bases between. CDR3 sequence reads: CASSWGSSYEQYF. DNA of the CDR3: TGTGCCAGTAGCTGGGGCAGCTCCTACGAGCAGTACTTC.

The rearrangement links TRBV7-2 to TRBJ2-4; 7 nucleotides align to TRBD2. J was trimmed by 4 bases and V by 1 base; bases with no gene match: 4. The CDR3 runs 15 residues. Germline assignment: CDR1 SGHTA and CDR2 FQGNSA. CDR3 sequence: CASSLGGGPKNIQYF. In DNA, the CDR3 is TGTGCCAGCAGCTTAGGGGGGGGACCTAAAAACATTCAGTACTTC.

In DNA, the CDR3 is TGTGCCAGTAGCCGGGACAGGGGCTCTGGAAACACCATATATTTT. Its translation: CASSRDRGSGNTIYF. This chain joins TRBV19 and TRBJ1-3, with TRBD1 matching over 10 bases. V dropped 6 bases and J dropped 0; count of bases not matched to a gene: 2. CDR3 length equals 15 residues. Germline lookup yields CDR1 LNHDA and CDR2 SQIVND (reference sequence).

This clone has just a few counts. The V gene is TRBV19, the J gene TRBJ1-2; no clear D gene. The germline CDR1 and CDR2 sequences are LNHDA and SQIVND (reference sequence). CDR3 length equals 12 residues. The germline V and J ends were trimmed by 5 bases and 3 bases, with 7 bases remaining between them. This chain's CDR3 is CASSSSHYGYTF. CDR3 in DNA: TGTGCCAGTAGTTCTAGTCACTATGGCTACACCTTC.

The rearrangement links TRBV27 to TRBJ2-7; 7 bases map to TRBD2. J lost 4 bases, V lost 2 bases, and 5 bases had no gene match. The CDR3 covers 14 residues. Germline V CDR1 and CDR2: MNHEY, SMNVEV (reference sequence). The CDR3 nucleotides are TGTGCCAGCAGTTTAAGGACTAGTGCGTACGAGCAGTACTTC. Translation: CASSLRTSAYEQYF.

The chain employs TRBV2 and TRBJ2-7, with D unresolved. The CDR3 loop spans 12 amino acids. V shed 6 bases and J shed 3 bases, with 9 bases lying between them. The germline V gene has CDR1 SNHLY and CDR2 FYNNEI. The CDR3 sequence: CASRARGYEQYF. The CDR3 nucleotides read TGTGCCAGCAGAGCTAGAGGCTACGAGCAGTACTTC.

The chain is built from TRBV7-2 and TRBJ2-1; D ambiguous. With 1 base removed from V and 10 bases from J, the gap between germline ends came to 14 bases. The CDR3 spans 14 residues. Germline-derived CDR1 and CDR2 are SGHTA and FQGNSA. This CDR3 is CASSLGHLPREQFF. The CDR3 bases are TGTGCCAGCAGCTTAGGCCACTTGCCTAGGGAGCAGTTCTTC. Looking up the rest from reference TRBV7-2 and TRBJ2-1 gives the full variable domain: GAGVSQSPSNKVTEKGKDVELRCDPISGHTALYWYRQSLGQGLEFLIYFQGNSAPDKSGLPSDRFSAERTGGSVSTLTIQRTQQEDSAVYLCASSLGHLPREQFFGPGTRLTVL.

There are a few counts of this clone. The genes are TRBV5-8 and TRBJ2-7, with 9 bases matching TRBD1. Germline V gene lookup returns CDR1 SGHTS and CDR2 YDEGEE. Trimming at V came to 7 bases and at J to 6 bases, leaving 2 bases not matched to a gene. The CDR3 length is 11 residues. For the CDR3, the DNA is TGTGCCAGCGGACAGGGGTTCGAGCAGTACTTC. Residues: CASGQGFEQYF.

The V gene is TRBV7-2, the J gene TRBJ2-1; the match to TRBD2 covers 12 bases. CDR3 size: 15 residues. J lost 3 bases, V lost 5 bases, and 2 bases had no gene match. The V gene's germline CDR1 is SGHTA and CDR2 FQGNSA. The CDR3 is CASSILAGGYNEQFF. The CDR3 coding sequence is TGTGCCAGCAGCATACTAGCGGGAGGCTACAATGAGCAGTTCTTC.

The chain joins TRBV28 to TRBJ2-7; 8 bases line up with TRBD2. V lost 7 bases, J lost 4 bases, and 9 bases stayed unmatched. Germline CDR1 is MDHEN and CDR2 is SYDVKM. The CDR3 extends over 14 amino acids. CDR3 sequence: CASKGVAGLYEQYF. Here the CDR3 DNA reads TGTGCCAGCAAGGGAGTAGCGGGATTGTACGAGCAGTACTTC. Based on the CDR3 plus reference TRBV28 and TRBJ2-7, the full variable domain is DVKVTQSSRYLVKRTGEKVFLECVQDMDHENMFWYRQDPGLGLRLIYFSYDVKMKEKGDIPEGYSVSREKKERFSLILESASTNQTSMYLCASKGVAGLYEQYFGPGTRLTVT.

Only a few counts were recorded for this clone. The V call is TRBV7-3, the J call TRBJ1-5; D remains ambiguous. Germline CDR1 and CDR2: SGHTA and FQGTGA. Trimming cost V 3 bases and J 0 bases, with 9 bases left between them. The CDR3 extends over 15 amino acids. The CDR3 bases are TGTGCCAGCAGCTTTGGGCTTACTAGCAATCAGCCCCAGCATTTT. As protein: CASSFGLTSNQPQHF. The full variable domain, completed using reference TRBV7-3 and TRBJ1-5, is GAGVSQTPSNKVTEKGKYVELRCDPISGHTALYWYRQSLGQGPEFLIYFQGTGAADDSGLPNDRFFAVRPEGSVSTLKIQRTERGDSAVYLCASSFGLTSNQPQHFGDGTRLSIL.

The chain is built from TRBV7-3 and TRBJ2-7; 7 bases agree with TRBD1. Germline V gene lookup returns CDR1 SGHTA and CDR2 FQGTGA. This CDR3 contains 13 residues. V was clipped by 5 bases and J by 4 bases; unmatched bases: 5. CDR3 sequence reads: CASSEGQFYEQYF. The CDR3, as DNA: TGTGCCAGCAGCGAGGGACAGTTTTACGAGCAGTACTTC. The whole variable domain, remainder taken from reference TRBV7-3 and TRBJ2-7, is GAGVSQTPSNKVTEKGKYVELRCDPISGHTALYWYRQSLGQGPEFLIYFQGTGAADDSGLPNDRFFAVRPEGSVSTLKIQRTERGDSAVYLCASSEGQFYEQYFGPGTRLTVT.

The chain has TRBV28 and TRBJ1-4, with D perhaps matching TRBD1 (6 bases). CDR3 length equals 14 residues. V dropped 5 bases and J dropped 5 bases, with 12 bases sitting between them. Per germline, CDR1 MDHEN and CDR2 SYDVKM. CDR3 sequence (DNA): TGTGCCAGCAGTCCACCGAGGGGGAATGAAAAACTGTTTTTT. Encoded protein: CASSPPRGNEKLFF.

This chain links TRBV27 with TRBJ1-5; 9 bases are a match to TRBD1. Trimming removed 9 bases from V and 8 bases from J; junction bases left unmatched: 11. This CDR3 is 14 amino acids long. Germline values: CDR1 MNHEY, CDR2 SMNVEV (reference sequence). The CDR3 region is CASQQGANYEPQHF. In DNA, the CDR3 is TGTGCCAGTCAACAGGGGGCCAATTATGAGCCCCAGCATTTT.

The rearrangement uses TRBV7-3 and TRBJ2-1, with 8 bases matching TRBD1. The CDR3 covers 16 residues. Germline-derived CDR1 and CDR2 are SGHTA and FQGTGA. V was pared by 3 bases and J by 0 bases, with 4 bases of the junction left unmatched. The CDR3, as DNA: TGTGCCAGCAGCTTTACAGGGGGAAGCTCCTACAATGAGCAGTTCTTC. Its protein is CASSFTGGSSYNEQFF.

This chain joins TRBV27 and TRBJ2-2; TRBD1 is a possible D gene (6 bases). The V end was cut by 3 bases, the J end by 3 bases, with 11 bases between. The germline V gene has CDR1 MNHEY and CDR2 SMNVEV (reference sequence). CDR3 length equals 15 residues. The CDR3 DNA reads TGTGCCAGCAGTTTCGGCAGGGGAGACACCGGGGAGCTGTTTTTT. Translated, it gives CASSFGRGDTGELFF.

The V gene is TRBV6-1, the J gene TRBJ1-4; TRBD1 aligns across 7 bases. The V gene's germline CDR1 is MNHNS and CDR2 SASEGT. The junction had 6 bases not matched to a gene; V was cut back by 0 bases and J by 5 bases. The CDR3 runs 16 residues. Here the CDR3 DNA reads TGTGCCAGCAGTGAAGCGCAGGGGGTGGGGAATGAAAAACTGTTTTTT. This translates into CASSEAQGVGNEKLFF.